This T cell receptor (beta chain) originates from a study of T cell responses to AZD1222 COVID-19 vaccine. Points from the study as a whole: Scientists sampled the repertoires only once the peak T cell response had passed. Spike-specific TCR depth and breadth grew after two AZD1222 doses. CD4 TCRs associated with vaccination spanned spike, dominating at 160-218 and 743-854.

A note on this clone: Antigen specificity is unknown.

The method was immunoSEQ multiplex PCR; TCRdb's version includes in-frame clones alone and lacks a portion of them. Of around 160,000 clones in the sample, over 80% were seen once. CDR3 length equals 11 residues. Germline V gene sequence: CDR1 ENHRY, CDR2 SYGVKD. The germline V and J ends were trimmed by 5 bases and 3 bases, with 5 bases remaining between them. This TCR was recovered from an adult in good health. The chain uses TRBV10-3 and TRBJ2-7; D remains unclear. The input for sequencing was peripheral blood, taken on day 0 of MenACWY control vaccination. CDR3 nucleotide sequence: TGTGCCATCAGTAACAGCTACGAGCAGTACTTC. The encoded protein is CAISNSYEQYF.